The rows below give T cell receptor beta chains drawn from one sample of a study of T cell responses to AZD1222 COVID-19 vaccine. Generated by immunoSEQ multiplex PCR, the TCRdb table keeps only in-frame clones and is missing some. This sample has about 150,000 clones; about 93% occur once, and the top ten carry approximately 7%. Sample: peripheral blood, taken 28 days after the second AZD1222 dose. The source of these receptors is an adult who received the AZD1222 COVID-19 vaccine. Each CDR3 is given with its conserved first and last residue. D genes are given only for firm matches. Clone size appears in some rows only: once, few, many, or a class for an expanded clone.

>TRBV5-5|NA|NA|TRBJ1-3
CASSLVALSGNTIYF
TGTGCCAGCAGCTTGGTGGCTCTCTCTGGAAACACCATATATTTT
>TRBV19|NA|NA|TRBJ2-1
CASSTQWRGAYNEQFF
TGTGCCAGTAGTACCCAATGGCGGGGAGCTTACAATGAGCAGTTCTTC
>TRBV7-7|NA|NA|TRBJ2-1
CASSFSLGDEQFF
TGTGCTAGCAGCTTTAGTCTGGGGGATGAGCAGTTCTTC
>TRBV7-9|TRBD1|NA|TRBJ1-2
CASSLGGQETLYGYTF
TGTGCCAGCAGCTTAGGGGGACAGGAGACCTTATATGGCTACACCTTC
>TRBV4-1|NA|NA|TRBJ2-7
CASSQTGTATYEQYF
TGCGCCAGCAGCCAAACCGGGACGGCGACCTACGAGCAGTACTTC
>TRBV6-5|NA|NA|TRBJ1-5
CASSYSAGRGNQPQHF
TGTGCCAGCAGTTACTCGGCGGGCCGCGGCAATCAGCCCCAGCATTTT
>TRBV19|NA|NA|TRBJ1-5
CASSPTENYQPQHF
TGTGCCAGTAGCCCGACAGAGAACTATCAGCCCCAGCATTTT
>TRBV21-1|NA|NA|TRBJ2-7
CASSKVPPTSGATYEQYF
TGTGCCAGCAGCAAAGTCCCCCCCACTAGCGGGGCGACCTACGAGCAGTACTTC
>TRBV7-2|NA|NA|TRBJ1-2
CASSPDLGPSYGYTF
TGTGCCAGCAGCCCGGATTTGGGACCGAGCTATGGCTACACCTTC
>TRBV30|TRBD2|NA|TRBJ2-5
CAWSSGAETQYF
TGTGCCTGGTCTAGCGGGGCCGAGACCCAGTACTTC
>TRBV15|TRBD1|NA|TRBJ2-7
CATSRDWVTGGSYEQYF
TGTGCCACCAGCAGAGATTGGGTGACAGGGGGCTCCTACGAGCAGTACTTC
>TRBV10-3|TRBD1|NA|TRBJ1-3
CANSGTGDGNTIYF
TGTGCCAACTCCGGGACAGGGGATGGAAACACCATATATTTT
>TRBV25-1|TRBD1|NA|TRBJ1-6
CASSGGGTGSSPLHF
TGTGCCAGCAGTGGGGGGGGGACAGGGAGTTCACCCCTCCACTTT
>TRBV5-6|NA|NA|TRBJ2-7
CASSSPTGPSYEQYF
TGTGCCAGCAGCTCCCCGACAGGACCAAGCTACGAGCAGTACTTC
>TRBV5-5|NA|NA|TRBJ1-1
CASRRKIGEGMNTEAFF
TGTGCCAGCAGACGGAAGATTGGGGAGGGCATGAACACTGAAGCTTTCTTT
>TRBV5-1|NA|NA|TRBJ1-2
CASSLAGRSGYTF
TGCGCCAGCAGCTTGGCCGGAAGGAGTGGCTACACCTTC
>TRBV20-1|NA|NA|TRBJ1-5
CSASYSNQPQHF
TGCAGTGCTAGTTACAGCAATCAGCCCCAGCATTTT
>TRBV4-2|NA|NA|TRBJ2-5
CASSQVWLGAQETQYF
TGTGCCAGCAGCCAAGTATGGTTGGGGGCCCAAGAGACCCAGTACTTC
>TRBV7-2|NA|NA|TRBJ2-3
CASSLEGGTDTQYF
TGTGCCAGCAGCTTAGAGGGAGGCACAGATACGCAGTATTTT
>TRBV5-1|NA|NA|TRBJ1-2
CASSLASGNGYTF
TGCGCCAGCAGCTTGGCGTCGGGGAACGGCTACACCTTC
>TRBV27|NA|once|TRBJ1-5
CASSLWGGGINQPQHF
TGTGCCAGCAGTTTATGGGGGGGAGGCATCAATCAGCCCCAGCATTTT
>TRBV3-1/TRBV3-2|NA|NA|TRBJ1-2
CASSQELQGYTF
TGTGCCAGCAGCCAAGAGCTACAGGGCTACACCTTC
>TRBV2|NA|NA|TRBJ1-6
CASSEPPLHF
TGTGCCAGCAGTGAACCACCCCTCCACTTT
>TRBV6-4|NA|NA|TRBJ2-3
CASSDSGRATDTQYF
TGTGCCAGCAGTGACAGCGGCCGCGCCACAGATACGCAGTATTTT
>TRBV7-9|NA|NA|TRBJ2-1
CASSLHVMGNEQFF
TGTGCCAGCAGCCTCCATGTAATGGGCAATGAGCAGTTCTTC
>TRBV27|TRBD1|NA|TRBJ1-5
CASKPGQGSYQPQHF
TGTGCCAGCAAACCGGGACAGGGGAGTTATCAGCCCCAGCATTTT
>TRBV18|NA|NA|TRBJ2-1
CASSLFGPGDEQFF
TGTGCCAGCTCACTGTTCGGCCCCGGGGATGAGCAGTTCTTC
>TRBV7-3|NA|NA|TRBJ2-5
CASSLTGSGDRRQTQYF
TGTGCCAGCAGCTTAACAGGGTCGGGGGATAGGAGGCAGACCCAGTACTTC
>TRBV4-2|NA|NA|TRBJ1-2
CASSPRGGQGDYGYTF
TGTGCCAGCAGCCCTAGGGGAGGGCAGGGCGACTATGGCTACACCTTC
>TRBV19|TRBD1|NA|TRBJ1-2
CASEPTSGTASYGYTF
TGTGCCAGTGAACCCACTTCGGGGACAGCTAGCTATGGCTACACCTTC
>TRBV6-5|NA|NA|TRBJ2-1
CASSPGAGAPSEQFF
TGTGCCAGCAGCCCAGGTGCGGGGGCCCCCAGTGAGCAGTTCTTC
>TRBV6-6|NA|NA|TRBJ1-2
CASSYSSVGAGYTF
TGTGCCAGCAGTTACTCGAGTGTGGGGGCTGGCTACACCTTC